This TCR beta chain was sequenced for a study of cytomegalovirus exposure and HLA in healthy donors. Study-wide background: When 350 to 500 donors were genotyped, more than 70% of them were found to fall in the Caucasian-associated ancestry cluster.

The PCR had 60 Vbeta and 13 Jbeta primers. Data came from immunoSEQ multiplex PCR; TCRdb stores just in-frame clones and leaves some out. The sample yields about 170,000 clones, 82% seen once. This CDR3 is 14 amino acids long. CDR1 is SGHRS and CDR2 is YFSETQ in the germline V gene. Trimming removed 1 base from V and 5 bases from J, with 12 bases in between. Study results and caveats: Trimming of TCR beta V- and J-genes showed a link, identified in a later analysis, to a missense DCLRE1C variant. Association of 16,951 TCR beta sequences with HLA alleles was found at 0.05 false discovery rate in a later analysis. Many donors carried some public TCRs, although rarity characterized most TCR sequences.

This clone has only a few counts. Antigen: not known. The TCR was taken from a male donor in good health and CMV-seronegative. Sample: PBMCs. This chain links TRBV5-1 with TRBJ1-2; D remains ambiguous. CDR3 nucleotides: TGCGCCAGCAGCTTGAGTGTGCAGATGTATGGCTACACCTTC. It specifies CASSLSVQMYGYTF.